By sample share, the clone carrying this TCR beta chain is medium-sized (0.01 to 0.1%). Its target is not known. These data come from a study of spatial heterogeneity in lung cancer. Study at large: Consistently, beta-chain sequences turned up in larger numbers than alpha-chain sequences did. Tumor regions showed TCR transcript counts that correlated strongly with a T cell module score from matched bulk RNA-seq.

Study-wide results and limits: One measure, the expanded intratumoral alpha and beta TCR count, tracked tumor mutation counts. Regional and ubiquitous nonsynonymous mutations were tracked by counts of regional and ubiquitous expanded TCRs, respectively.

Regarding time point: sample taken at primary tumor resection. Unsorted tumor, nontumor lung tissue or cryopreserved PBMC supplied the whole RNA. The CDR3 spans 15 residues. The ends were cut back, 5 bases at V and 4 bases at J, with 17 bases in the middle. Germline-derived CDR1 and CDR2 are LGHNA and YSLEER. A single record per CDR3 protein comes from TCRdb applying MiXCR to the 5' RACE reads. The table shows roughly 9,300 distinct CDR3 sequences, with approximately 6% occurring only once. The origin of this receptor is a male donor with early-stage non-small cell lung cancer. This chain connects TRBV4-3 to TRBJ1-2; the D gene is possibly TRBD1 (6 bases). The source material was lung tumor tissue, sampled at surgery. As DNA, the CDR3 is TGCGCCAGCAGCGCCACAGGGCGTGTTGGCTATGGCTACACCTTC. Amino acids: CASSATGRVGYGYTF.